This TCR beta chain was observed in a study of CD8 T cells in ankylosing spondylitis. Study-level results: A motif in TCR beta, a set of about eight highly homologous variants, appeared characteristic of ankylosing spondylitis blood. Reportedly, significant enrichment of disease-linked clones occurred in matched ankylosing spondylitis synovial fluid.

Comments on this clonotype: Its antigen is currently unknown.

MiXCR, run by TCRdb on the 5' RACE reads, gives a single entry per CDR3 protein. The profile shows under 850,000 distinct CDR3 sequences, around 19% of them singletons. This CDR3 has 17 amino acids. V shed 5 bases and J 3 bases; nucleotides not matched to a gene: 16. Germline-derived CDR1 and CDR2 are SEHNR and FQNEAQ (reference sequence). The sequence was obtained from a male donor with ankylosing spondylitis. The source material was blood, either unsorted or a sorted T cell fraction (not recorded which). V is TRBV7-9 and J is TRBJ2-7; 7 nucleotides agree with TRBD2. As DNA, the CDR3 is TGTGCCAGCAGCCCTCCGGTGGGGGGGGTCTCTGGCTACGAGCAGTACTTC. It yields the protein CASSPPVGGVSGYEQYF. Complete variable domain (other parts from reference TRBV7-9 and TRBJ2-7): DTGVSQNPRHKITKRGQNVTFRCDPISEHNRLYWYRQTLGQGPEFLTYFQNEAQLEKSRLLSDRFSAERPKGSFSTLEIQRTEQGDSAMYLCASSPPVGGVSGYEQYFGPGTRLTVT.